The 25 T cell receptor beta chains given below trace back to one sample, sequenced in a study of cytomegalovirus exposure and HLA in healthy donors. This PCR relied on a set of 60 Vbeta primers and 13 Jbeta primers. Profiled with immunoSEQ multiplex PCR; TCRdb holds only in-frame clones, not every one. The data contain 55,000 to 80,000 clones, about 72% of them singletons. Sequencing was performed on PBMCs. Receptors originate from a man aged 35-49 years in good health and CMV-seropositive.

This clone was observed once. J is TRBJ2-5 and V is TRBV4-1, with TRBD1 matching 7 bases. V shed 1 base, J shed 2 bases, and the junction held 7 bases outside the gene matches. This CDR3 has 16 amino acids. Germline CDR1 reads MGHRA; CDR2 reads YSYEKL. CDR3 sequence: CASSQGPPGQQETQYF. DNA of the CDR3: TGCGCCAGCAGCCAAGGCCCGCCGGGACAGCAAGAGACCCAGTACTTC.

The V call is TRBV9, the J call TRBJ2-5; tentatively, D is TRBD1 (5 bases). The CDR3 has 13 residues. CDR1 is SGDLS and CDR2 is YYNGEE in the germline V gene. Trimming took off 0 bases at V and 3 bases at J, with 6 bases between the two ends. The CDR3 nucleotides read TGTGCCAGCAGCGTAGCCAGGGAAGAGACCCAGTACTTC. Translation: CASSVAREETQYF.

V is TRBV7-9 and J is TRBJ1-1; tentatively, D is TRBD1 (6 bases). Germline V gives CDR1 SEHNR, CDR2 FQNEAQ (reference sequence). The CDR3 contains 14 residues. V was shortened by 3 bases and J by 1 base, with 9 bases between the two germline ends. The CDR3 is CASSLAGANTEAFF. CDR3 nucleotides: TGTGCCAGCAGCTTGGCGGGGGCGAACACTGAAGCTTTCTTT. The complete variable domain, with remaining parts taken from reference TRBV7-9 and TRBJ1-1, reads DTGVSQNPRHKITKRGQNVTFRCDPISEHNRLYWYRQTLGQGPEFLTYFQNEAQLEKSRLLSDRFSAERPKGSFSTLEIQRTEQGDSAMYLCASSLAGANTEAFFGQGTRLTVV.

In its sample, this clone was seen once. The chain links TRBV28 to TRBJ1-4; no definite D call. The CDR3 loop spans 17 amino acids. CDR1 MDHEN and CDR2 SYDVKM come from the germline V gene. V shed 1 base and J shed 4 bases, with 16 bases lying between them. The CDR3 sequence: CASSLLTGGVVNEKLFF. In DNA, the CDR3 is TGTGCCAGCAGTTTATTGACGGGCGGGGTGGTTAATGAAAAACTGTTTTTT.

This clone has only a few counts. The gene calls are TRBV7-2 and TRBJ2-1, with 9 bases matching TRBD2. The V and J ends lost 1 base and 8 bases, in that order; junction bases with no gene match: 6. This CDR3 has 15 amino acids. CDR1 and CDR2 from the germline V gene are SGHTA and FQGNSA. The CDR3, as DNA: TGTGCCAGCAGCTTAGGCGGGGGGGTGGGCGATGAGCAGTTCTTC. Protein sequence: CASSLGGGVGDEQFF.

This clone was seen more than once but under ten times. The CDR3 sequence: CASSLVGASYNEQFF. CDR3 nucleotides: TGTGCCAGCAGCTTGGTTGGGGCTAGTTACAATGAGCAGTTCTTC. V usage is TRBV5-6 and J usage is TRBJ2-1; a weak D match, TRBD1 (5 bases). There are 15 residues in the CDR3. Germline CDR1 reads SGHDT; CDR2 reads YYEEEE. The V end was cut by 0 bases, the J end by 4 bases, with 11 bases between. Full variable domain (remainder filled in from reference TRBV5-6 and TRBJ2-1): DAGVTQSPTHLIKTRGQQVTLRCSPKSGHDTVSWYQQALGQGPQFIFQYYEEEERQRGNFPDRFSGHQFPNYSSELNVNALLLGDSALYLCASSLVGASYNEQFFGPGTRLTVL.

V gene TRBV5-4 combines with J gene TRBJ2-1; D not resolved. This CDR3 has 15 residues. The V and J ends lost 0 bases and 0 bases respectively, with 7 bases between them. CDR1 SGHNT and CDR2 YYREEE come from the germline V gene (reference sequence). In DNA form, the CDR3 reads TGTGCCAGCAGCTTGGAACCGAGCTCCTACAATGAGCAGTTCTTC. This sequence encodes CASSLEPSSYNEQFF.

CDR3: CASSQAHVTTGELFF. CDR3 coding DNA: TGTGCCAGTAGTCAGGCCCATGTAACCACCGGGGAGCTGTTTTTT. The genes are TRBV19 and TRBJ2-2; D ambiguous. CDR1 is LNHDA and CDR2 is SQIVND in the germline V gene (reference sequence). Trimming removed 5 bases at V and 4 bases at J, with 14 bases between. The CDR3 is 15 amino acids.

The chain combines TRBV5-4 with TRBJ2-5, with 10 bases lining up with TRBD2. CDR3 length: 17 residues. V was clipped by 4 bases and J by 1 base; unmatched bases: 10. Germline-derived CDR1 and CDR2 are SGHNT and YYREEE (reference sequence). The CDR3 coding sequence is TGTGCCAGCAGCGCGGGGGGCGCTAGCGGGGGCCAAGAGACCCAGTACTTC. Its protein is CASSAGGASGGQETQYF.

The CDR3 is CASRLGQGKTYEQYF. The CDR3 nucleotides are TGTGCCAGCAGGCTTGGACAGGGGAAGACCTACGAGCAGTACTTC. This chain connects TRBV25-1 to TRBJ2-7; 9 positions match TRBD1. The CDR3 has 15 amino acids. CDR1 and CDR2 (germline): MGHDK, SYGVNS. J lost 2 bases, V lost 6 bases, and 8 bases had no gene match.

The chain uses TRBV11-2 and TRBJ1-4; D remains unclear. There are 14 residues in the CDR3. V lost 5 bases, J lost 8 bases, and 15 bases lay in between. Germline loops: CDR1 SGHAT, CDR2 FQNNGV. Written as DNA, the CDR3 is TGTGCCAGCAGCCCGGGAGGTGTTCACGAAAAACTGTTTTTT. It is translated as CASSPGGVHEKLFF.

This clone showed up just once. V usage is TRBV14 and J usage is TRBJ2-5; 7 bases agree with TRBD1. V dropped 2 bases and J dropped 4; count of bases not matched to a gene: 16. Germline-derived CDR1 and CDR2 are SGHDN and FVKESK. The CDR3 covers 18 residues. The CDR3 sequence: CASSQLLLRQGRRETQYF. The CDR3 DNA reads as TGTGCCAGCAGCCAACTGCTACTACGACAGGGACGGAGAGAGACCCAGTACTTC.

The table lists this clone with a few counts. This chain links TRBV27 with TRBJ1-2; 9 bases match TRBD1. CDR1 and CDR2 from the germline V gene are MNHEY and SMNVEV (reference sequence). This CDR3 has 14 residues. Trimming at V came to 7 bases and at J to 1 base, leaving 4 bases not matched to a gene. The CDR3 region is CASKGTGFNYGYTF. The DNA for the CDR3 is TGTGCCAGCAAAGGGACAGGGTTTAACTATGGCTACACCTTC.

The chain combines TRBV5-6 with TRBJ2-2, with 7 bases that match TRBD2. V shed 2 bases, J shed 6 bases, and the junction held 7 bases outside the gene matches. This CDR3 spans 15 amino acids. Germline lookup yields CDR1 SGHDT and CDR2 YYEEEE. For the CDR3, the DNA is TGTGCCAGCAGCTTAAGAGCGGGGAAGGCCGGGGAGCTGTTTTTT. The encoded protein is CASSLRAGKAGELFF.

V is TRBV7-2 and J is TRBJ2-5; 8 bases line up with TRBD1. The end of the DNA aligns better with TRBJ2-7, so the J call may be wrong. The CDR3 spans 13 residues. In germline, CDR1 is SGHTA, CDR2 FQGNSA. For the CDR3, the DNA is TGTGCCAGCAGCTTCGGACAGGGCACCGAGCAGTACTTC. This encodes CASSFGQGTEQYF.

The chain has TRBV6-1 and TRBJ2-2; 7 bases are a match to TRBD2. This CDR3 has 14 amino acids. CDR1 is MNHNS and CDR2 is SASEGT in the germline V gene. V gave up 5 bases and J gave up 7 bases; unmatched junction bases: 7. The CDR3 region is CASSPGGYSGELFF. In DNA form, the CDR3 reads TGTGCCAGCAGTCCGGGGGGATATAGCGGGGAGCTGTTTTTT.

This clone came up a few times. The chain employs TRBV19 and TRBJ2-6; D call uncertain. Germline V gene sequence: CDR1 LNHDA, CDR2 SQIVND (reference sequence). CDR3 length equals 16 residues. V was shortened by 6 bases and J by 0 bases, with 12 bases between the two germline ends. The CDR3 DNA sequence: TGTGCCAGTAGAACCCCATTACTCTCTGGGGCCAACGTCCTGACTTTC. Protein: CASRTPLLSGANVLTF.

Details on this clone: An end of the junction does not agree with germline; a read error may underlie this. The rearrangement joins TRBV9 to TRBJ2-7; 9 bases agree with TRBD1. Germline V CDR1 and CDR2: SGDLS, YYNGEE. The CDR3 consists of 15 residues. The CDR3 sequence: CASSVSPDRGYKQYF. DNA for the CDR3: TGTGCCAGCAGCGTATCCCCGGACAGGGGCTACAAGCAGTACTTC.

This chain joins TRBV6-6 and TRBJ2-3; D is perhaps TRBD2 (6 bases). Trimming removed 6 bases from V and 4 bases from J, with 17 bases in between. The CDR3 runs to 15 residues. The germline V gene has CDR1 MNHNY and CDR2 SVGAGI (reference sequence). CDR3 coding DNA: TGTGCCAGCAGGAGGCGACTAGTGGAGCCAGATACGCAGTATTTT. Translation gives CASRRRLVEPDTQYF.

The chain combines TRBV5-1 with TRBJ1-2; D remains unclear. Germline CDR1 and CDR2: SGHRS and YFSETQ. V was clipped by 4 bases and J by 7 bases, with 14 bases between them. The CDR3 has 13 amino acids. This CDR3 reads CASSLWAAGGYTF. As DNA, the CDR3 is TGCGCCAGCAGCCTCTGGGCAGCGGGTGGCTACACCTTC. Full variable domain (outside the CDR3, taken from reference TRBV5-1 and TRBJ1-2): KAGVTQTPRYLIKTRGQQVTLSCSPISGHRSVSWYQQTPGQGLQFLFEYFSETQRNKGNFPGRFSGRQFSNSRSEMNVSTLELGDSALYLCASSLWAAGGYTFGSGTRLTVV.

V and J are TRBV5-6 and TRBJ1-2; possible D gene TRBD1, 5 bases. This CDR3 spans 16 amino acids. Germline-derived CDR1 and CDR2 are SGHDT and YYEEEE. The germline V and J ends were trimmed by 4 bases and 0 bases, with 16 bases remaining between them. This chain's CDR3 is CASSPGGGLANYGYTF. The DNA for the CDR3 is TGTGCCAGCAGCCCCGGGGGAGGGCTAGCTAACTATGGCTACACCTTC. The full variable domain, completed using reference TRBV5-6 and TRBJ1-2, is DAGVTQSPTHLIKTRGQQVTLRCSPKSGHDTVSWYQQALGQGPQFIFQYYEEEERQRGNFPDRFSGHQFPNYSSELNVNALLLGDSALYLCASSPGGGLANYGYTFGSGTRLTVV.

This clone came up a few times. The chain carries TRBV11-1 and TRBJ1-1; TRBD1 matches 7 bases. CDR1 is SGHAT, CDR2 FQDESV, per germline (reference sequence). The CDR3 is 15 amino acids. V shed 3 bases, J shed 6 bases, and the junction held 10 bases outside the gene matches. Here the CDR3 DNA reads TGTGCCAGCAGCTTTGTCGTCCAGGGGGTAGCTGAAGCTTTCTTT. Residues: CASSFVVQGVAEAFF.

This clone was counted only a few times. The V and J genes are TRBV5-1 and TRBJ2-2; the match to TRBD1 covers 8 bases. The germline V gene has CDR1 SGHRS and CDR2 YFSETQ. Germline trimming cut 7 bases from V and 1 base from J; bases unmatched to any gene: 3. CDR3 length: 14 residues. CDR3: CASRGQGNTGELFF. The DNA for the CDR3 is TGCGCCAGCCGAGGACAGGGGAACACCGGGGAGCTGTTTTTT.

The chain has TRBV4-3 and TRBJ2-7, with 8 bases identical to TRBD2. The CDR3 has 15 amino acids. CDR1 LGHNA and CDR2 YSLEER come from the germline V gene. J was trimmed by 2 bases and V by 3 bases; bases with no gene match: 6. The CDR3 DNA reads TGCGCCAGCAGCCAGCTCTTAGCGGGGCCCTACGAGCAGTACTTC. Amino acid sequence: CASSQLLAGPYEQYF.

The CDR3 protein is CAISATAGGYTF. The DNA of the CDR3 is TGTGCCATCAGTGCCACAGCGGGCGGCTACACCTTC. This rearrangement joins TRBV10-3 to TRBJ1-2; D gene unclear. The CDR3 covers 12 residues. CDR1 is ENHRY and CDR2 is SYGVKD in the germline V gene. V shed 4 bases and J shed 8 bases, with 11 bases lying between them.